These T cell receptor beta chains were read from a single sample in a study of shared clonotypes between healthy human individuals. Libraries were prepared by immunoSEQ multiplex PCR; TCRdb keeps only in-frame clonotypes and omits some of them. The sample includes around 1,900,000 clones, 93% of them seen just once. Sample: naive CD8+ T cells from PBMCs. Every receptor here comes from a man between 18 and 35 years old in good health. Some clones in this sample may be carry-over from other donors' samples. CDR3s include the opening cysteine and the closing phenylalanine or tryptophan. D genes are given only for firm matches. Only some rows state a clone size, as once, few, many or a class for expanded clones.

J | size | V | D | DNA | CDR3
TRBJ2-1 | once | TRBV27 | . | TGTGCCAGCAGTTTAGGTCACGAGCAGTTCTTC | CASSLGHEQFF
TRBJ2-2 | . | TRBV7-3 | . | TGTGCCAGCAGCTCCCGGACTATGTACACCGGGGAGCTGTTTTTT | CASSSRTMYTGELFF
TRBJ2-5 | . | TRBV4-1 | . | TGCGCCAGCAGCCAATTCCCCTGGGGTCAGGATTTCCAAGAGACCCAGTACTTC | CASSQFPWGQDFQETQYF
TRBJ2-5 | . | TRBV5-4 | . | TGTGCCAGCAGCTCCGGACTCGAGCAGCACCGGGGAGAGACCCAGTACTTC | CASSSGLEQHRGETQYF
TRBJ2-3 | once | TRBV9 | . | TGTGCCAGCAGCGTAGGGGGGGGCGGTGGCACAGATACGCAGTATTTT | CASSVGGGGGTDTQYF
TRBJ2-7 | . | TRBV19 | . | TGTGCCAGTAGTGCCATAAAGATGCCGTCACCGGGTGAGCAGTACTTC | CASSAIKMPSPGEQYF
TRBJ2-7 | . | TRBV27 | . | TGTGCCAGCAGTTTGGCGGCGGAGTACTACGAGCAGTACTTC | CASSLAAEYYEQYF
TRBJ2-7 | . | TRBV16 | . | TGTGCCAGCAGCCAAATAACAGAACACGGGTACGAGCAGTACTTC | CASSQITEHGYEQYF
TRBJ1-1 | . | TRBV27 | TRBD1 | TGTGCCAGCAGTTTATCAGGGGGCGCTGGAAACACTGAAGCTTTCTTT | CASSLSGGAGNTEAFF
TRBJ2-7 | . | TRBV27 | . | TGTGCCAGCAGTTTAGGCCTCGAGCAGTACTTC | CASSLGLEQYF
TRBJ2-2 | . | TRBV11-2 | . | TGTGCCAGCAGCTTCTACACCGGGGAGCTGTTTTTT | CASSFYTGELFF
TRBJ2-2 | . | TRBV25-1 | . | TGTGCCACCCAGAGGAAGGGTCACGGGGAGCTGTTTTTT | CATQRKGHGELFF
TRBJ2-7 | . | TRBV9 | . | TGTGCCAGCAGCGTAGAGTTGGGAGAGCAGTACTTC | CASSVELGEQYF
TRBJ2-2 | . | TRBV5-6 | TRBD2 | TGTGCCAGCAGCTTCGGGACTATCGGCACCGGGGAGCTGTTTTTT | CASSFGTIGTGELFF
TRBJ1-2 | . | TRBV23-1 | TRBD1 | TGCGCCAGCAGTCCCGTCCGGGACAGGGGAAGGAAAAACTATGGCTACACCTTC | CASSPVRDRGRKNYGYTF
TRBJ2-1 | . | TRBV10-3 | . | TGTGCCATCAGTGAGGAGTTGGCGGAGGAGGGCTTCAATGAGCAGTTCTTC | CAISEELAEEGFNEQFF
TRBJ2-7 | . | TRBV7-9 | . | TGTGCCAGCAGCTTAGTGGGGGTCCATCCCTACGAGCAGTACTTC | CASSLVGVHPYEQYF
TRBJ2-5 | . | TRBV28 | . | TGTGCCAGCAGTTTTTATAAGGGTCGGCAAGAGACCCAGTACTTC | CASSFYKGRQETQYF
TRBJ2-3 | . | TRBV7-9 | . | TGTGCCAGCGTGGTGGGTCCTAGCACAGATACGCAGTATTTT | CASVVGPSTDTQYF
TRBJ2-7 | . | TRBV4-3 | . | TGCGCCAGCAGCCAAGACTCCGGGGACGAGCAGTACTTC | CASSQDSGDEQYF
TRBJ2-7 | few | TRBV15 | . | TGTGCCACCAGCAGAGATGCCTACGAGCAGTACTTC | CATSRDAYEQYF
TRBJ2-3 | once | TRBV6-1 | TRBD2 | TGTGCCAGCAGTGAACCGGGGGGTGGTGATACGCAGTATTTT | CASSEPGGGDTQYF
TRBJ2-2 | . | TRBV7-9 | . | TGTGCCATCTGGGGGTTCACCGGGGAGCTGTTTTTT | CAIWGFTGELFF
TRBJ1-3 | . | TRBV27 | . | TGTGCCAGCAGAACAGGGACAGGAAACACCATATATTTT | CASRTGTGNTIYF
TRBJ2-1 | . | TRBV6-5 | . | TGTGCCAGCAGCTTGGACAATGAGCAGTTCTTC | CASSLDNEQFF
TRBJ2-5 | once | TRBV11-2 | . | TGTGCCAGCAGCTTGGGACGGACGGAGACCCAGTACTTC | CASSLGRTETQYF
TRBJ2-7 | . | TRBV4-2 | . | TGTGCCAGCAGCCCACCGACAGGCTACGAGCAGTACTTC | CASSPPTGYEQYF
TRBJ2-5 | once | TRBV6-5 | . | TGTGCCAGCAGTCCCAGGAACCAAGAGACCCAGTACTTC | CASSPRNQETQYF
TRBJ2-7 | few | TRBV9 | . | TGTGCCAGCAGCGTAGCCTGGGGCACCTCCTACGAGCAGTACTTC | CASSVAWGTSYEQYF
TRBJ2-7 | . | TRBV7-9 | TRBD2 | TGTGCCAGCAGCTTGGGAACTAGCGGGAGGAGGGAGCAGTACTTC | CASSLGTSGRREQYF
TRBJ2-1 | . | TRBV7-6 | . | TGTGCCAGCAGCTTAGTTGCGGACTCCTACAATGAGCAGTTCTTC | CASSLVADSYNEQFF
TRBJ2-1 | . | TRBV5-8 | . | TGTGCCAGCAGCTACCCCGTGGGTGAGCAGTTCTTC | CASSYPVGEQFF
TRBJ2-1 | . | TRBV11-3 | TRBD2 | TGTGCCAGCAGCCCTGGGGGGGAGAATGAGCAGTTCTTC | CASSPGGENEQFF
TRBJ2-7 | . | TRBV15 | . | TGTGCCACCAGCAGAACCTTGGGCTCCTACGAGCAGTACTTC | CATSRTLGSYEQYF
TRBJ2-5 | . | TRBV6-5 | TRBD2 | TGTGCCAGCAGTTATATAGCGGGAGGGCAAGAGACCCAGTACTTC | CASSYIAGGQETQYF
TRBJ2-7 | . | TRBV7-9 | . | TGTGCCAGCGAGGGCCGCAGTCGGTACGAGCAGTACTTC | CASEGRSRYEQYF
TRBJ1-2 | . | TRBV19 | TRBD1 | TGTGCCAGTAGTATCAGGACAGGGGCATATGGCTACACCTTC | CASSIRTGAYGYTF
TRBJ2-3 | . | TRBV29-1 | TRBD2 | TGCAGCGTCCAGTTCACTAGCGGGGCCACAGATACGCAGTATTTT | CSVQFTSGATDTQYF
TRBJ1-5 | . | TRBV7-9 | TRBD1 | TGTGCCAGCAGCTTAGGACAGGGCCAGCCCCAGCATTTT | CASSLGQGQPQHF
TRBJ2-3 | . | TRBV9 | . | TGTGCCAGCAGCGCTACGACAGATACGCAGTATTTT | CASSATTDTQYF
TRBJ2-3 | . | TRBV15 | TRBD1 | TGTGCCACCAGCAGGCGCCCCACAGGGGCCTTCACAGATACGCAGTATTTT | CATSRRPTGAFTDTQYF
TRBJ1-5 | . | TRBV7-9 | . | TGTGCCAGCACCAGCGGGGGCAATCAGCCCCAGCATTTT | CASTSGGNQPQHF
TRBJ1-5 | many | TRBV6-6 | . | TGTGCCAGCAGTTACCAGAATCAGCCCCAGCATTTT | CASSYQNQPQHF
TRBJ2-7 | . | TRBV11-1 | TRBD2 | TGTGCCAGCAGCCCGCAGTTTGGAGGCGGGAGCTACGAGCAGTACTTC | CASSPQFGGGSYEQYF
TRBJ1-2 | once | TRBV13 | TRBD1 | TGTGCCAGCAGCCACGGGACAGCGCTTGCTAACTATGGCTACACCTTC | CASSHGTALANYGYTF
TRBJ2-4 | . | TRBV6-5 | . | TGTGCCAGCAGTTCCTACGAGGACCCAAAAAACATTCAGTACTTC | CASSSYEDPKNIQYF
TRBJ2-3 | . | TRBV5-4 | . | TGTGCCAGCAGCGATAGCACAGATACGCAGTATTTT | CASSDSTDTQYF
TRBJ2-1 | . | TRBV11-2 | . | TGTGCCAGCACCAGAGATGAGCAGTTCTTC | CASTRDEQFF
TRBJ2-7 | . | TRBV7-2 | . | TGTGCCAGCAGCTTAGTTGCGGCTAGGGACCCCTACGAGCAGTACTTC | CASSLVAARDPYEQYF
TRBJ1-5 | . | TRBV19 | . | TGTGCCAGTAGTATGCAGGGCGGAGGCAATCAGCCCCAGCATTTT | CASSMQGGGNQPQHF
TRBJ2-7 | . | TRBV4-1 | TRBD2 | TGCGCCAGCAGCCCCGTATATGGTGGCGGGAGCTACGAGCAGTACTTC | CASSPVYGGGSYEQYF
TRBJ2-1 | . | TRBV4-1 | TRBD2 | TGCGCCAGCAGCCTGAGCGGGACCCTTTTCAATGAGCAGTTCTTC | CASSLSGTLFNEQFF